Listed below are T cell receptor beta chains from one sample, sequenced in a study of TIL therapy for anti-PD-1-resistant metastatic lung cancer. Profiling relied on immunoSEQ multiplex PCR, and the TCRdb table lists in-frame clones only, not all of them. This table has approximately 45,000 clones, 70% to 80% appearing once. The source material was blood, sampled at baseline. Receptors were obtained from a man aged 65 to 79 with non-small cell lung cancer. Each CDR3 is given with its conserved first and last residue. The D gene is left open where the match is weak. Size is stated for part of the rows, as once, few or many counts, or as a class when the clone is expanded.

NA	NA	TRBJ2-7	TRBV18	CASSPSDKVVGWEQYF	TGTGCCAGCTCACCTTCGGACAAAGTGGTAGGGTGGGAGCAGTACTTC
NA	NA	TRBJ1-4	TRBV6-5	CASSPSNRDPFF	TGTGCCAGCAGTCCATCAAACAGGGACCCGTTTTTT
TRBD2	NA	TRBJ2-3	TRBV4-1	CASSPRTPSGTSTDTQYF	TGCGCCAGCAGCCCCAGGACTCCTAGCGGGACTAGCACAGATACGCAGTATTTT
TRBD2	NA	TRBJ2-1	TRBV9	CASSVAGTSGSYEQFF	TGTGCCAGCAGCGTGGCCGGGACTAGCGGGAGCTATGAGCAGTTCTTC
TRBD2	NA	TRBJ2-1	TRBV5-1	CASMRLAGGSSYNEQFF	TGCGCCAGCATGCGACTAGCGGGAGGGAGCTCCTACAATGAGCAGTTCTTC
TRBD1	NA	TRBJ1-2	TRBV7-8	CASSLIQGVGYTF	TGTGCCAGCAGCTTAATACAGGGGGTCGGCTACACCTTC
NA	NA	TRBJ2-2	TRBV4-3	CASSQDREGRTGELFF	TGCGCCAGCAGCCAAGATAGGGAAGGGAGGACCGGGGAGCTGTTTTTT
NA	NA	TRBJ1-5	TRBV18	CASSPGPWSNQPQHF	TGTGCCAGCTCACCCGGTCCCTGGAGCAATCAGCCCCAGCATTTT
NA	NA	TRBJ2-5	TRBV5-1	CASSSARGRETQYF	TGCGCCAGCAGTTCGGCCCGGGGTAGAGAGACCCAGTACTTC
NA	once	TRBJ1-4	TRBV6-1	CASSEWGRATNEKLFF	TGTGCCAGCAGTGAATGGGGTCGAGCAACTAATGAAAAACTGTTTTTT
NA	NA	TRBJ2-6	TRBV7-9	CASSFLSSGANVLTF	TGTGCCAGCAGCTTTCTATCCTCTGGGGCCAACGTCCTGACTTTC
NA	NA	TRBJ2-7	TRBV18	CASSQDSSYEQYF	TGTGCCAGCTCACAGGACTCTAGCTACGAGCAGTACTTC
TRBD1	NA	TRBJ1-2	TRBV28	CASSPWTGSGYTF	TGTGCCAGCAGTCCATGGACAGGGTCCGGCTACACCTTC
TRBD2	NA	TRBJ2-1	TRBV5-1	CASSMTSGTHNEQFF	TGCGCCAGCAGCATGACTAGCGGGACCCACAATGAGCAGTTCTTC
TRBD2	NA	TRBJ2-1	TRBV7-3	CASSLTASGRFYEQFF	TGTGCCAGCAGCTTGACTGCTAGCGGGAGGTTTTATGAGCAGTTCTTC
NA	NA	TRBJ2-7	TRBV18	CASSPTGPISYEQYF	TGTGCCAGCTCCCCTACAGGGCCCATCTCCTACGAGCAGTACTTC
NA	NA	TRBJ2-7	TRBV5-1	CASSPPSDEQYF	TGCGCCAGCAGCCCTCCTAGCGACGAGCAGTACTTC
TRBD1	NA	TRBJ1-3	TRBV5-4	CASSATGAGNTIYF	TGTGCCAGCAGCGCGACAGGGGCTGGAAACACCATATATTTT
TRBD1	NA	TRBJ2-6	TRBV27	CASTPTGARSGANVLTF	TGTGCCAGCACCCCGACAGGGGCCCGCTCTGGGGCCAACGTCCTGACTTTC
TRBD1	NA	TRBJ2-4	TRBV5-4	CASSLGARGQQYF	TGTGCCAGCAGCTTGGGTGCAAGGGGGCAACAGTACTTC
TRBD1	NA	TRBJ2-5	TRBV4-1	CASSQEDRWVQETQYF	TGCGCCAGCAGCCAAGAGGACAGGTGGGTCCAAGAGACCCAGTACTTC
TRBD1	NA	TRBJ2-5	TRBV29-1	CSASTGGAAETQYF	TGCAGCGCTTCTACAGGGGGCGCCGCGGAGACCCAGTACTTC
TRBD2	medium-sized	TRBJ2-1	TRBV27	CASTSGTSGTLPYNEQFF	TGTGCCAGCACTTCCGGGACTAGCGGGACCCTCCCCTACAATGAGCAGTTCTTC
NA	NA	TRBJ2-1	TRBV4-3	CASSQEGYPTNEQFF	TGCGCCAGCAGCCAAGAGGGTTACCCTACCAATGAGCAGTTCTTC
NA	NA	TRBJ1-6	TRBV2	CASSERASLGSYNSPLHF	TGTGCCAGCAGTGAACGGGCCTCCCTGGGCTCCTATAATTCACCCCTCCACTTT
NA	NA	TRBJ1-1	TRBV10-3	CAISEAGKNTEAFF	TGTGCCATCAGTGAGGCAGGGAAGAACACTGAAGCTTTCTTT
TRBD2	few	TRBJ2-1	TRBV9	CASSPSGIYNEQFF	TGTGCCAGCAGCCCGAGCGGGATTTACAATGAGCAGTTCTTC
TRBD1	NA	TRBJ2-1	TRBV7-2	CASSPKDRGLANEQFF	TGTGCCAGCAGCCCCAAGGACAGGGGGCTCGCAAATGAGCAGTTCTTC
NA	NA	TRBJ2-2	TRBV28	CASSAAGKGGTGELFF	TGTGCCAGCAGTGCTGCCGGGAAGGGTGGCACCGGGGAGCTGTTTTTT